This section outlines one T cell receptor (beta chain) sequence together with its context. In germline, CDR1 is GTSNPN, CDR2 SVGIG (reference sequence). The CDR3 covers 12 residues. V was pared by 2 bases and J by 6 bases, with 1 base of the junction left unmatched. The data originate from a study of control samples from healthy donors and cancer patients. TCRdb keeps only in-frame clones here, not all; method: immunoSEQ multiplex PCR. The table records just over 150,000 clones, around 90% of them present only once. The origin of this receptor is a man aged 25 to 40 in good health. This chain joins TRBV30 and TRBJ1-5; 7 bases fit TRBD1. Sample: blood. The DNA for the CDR3 is TGTGCCTGGAGTCCAGGGGGTCAGCCCCAGCATTTT. Its translation: CAWSPGGQPQHF.